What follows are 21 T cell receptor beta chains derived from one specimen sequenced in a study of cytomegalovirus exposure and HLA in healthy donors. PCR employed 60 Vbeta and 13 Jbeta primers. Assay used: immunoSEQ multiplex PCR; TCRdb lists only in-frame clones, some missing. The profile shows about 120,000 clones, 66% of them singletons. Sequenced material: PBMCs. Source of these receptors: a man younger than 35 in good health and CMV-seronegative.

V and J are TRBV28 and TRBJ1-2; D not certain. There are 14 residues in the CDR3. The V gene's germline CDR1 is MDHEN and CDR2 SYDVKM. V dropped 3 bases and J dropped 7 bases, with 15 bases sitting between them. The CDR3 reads CASSLHLLAGGYTF. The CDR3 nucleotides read TGTGCCAGCAGTTTGCACCTCCTTGCCGGTGGCTACACCTTC.

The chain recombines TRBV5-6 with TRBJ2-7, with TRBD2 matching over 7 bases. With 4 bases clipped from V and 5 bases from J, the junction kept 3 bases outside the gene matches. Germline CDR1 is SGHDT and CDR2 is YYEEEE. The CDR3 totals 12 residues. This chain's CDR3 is CASSASGDEQYF. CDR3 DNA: TGTGCCAGCAGCGCAAGCGGGGACGAGCAGTACTTC.

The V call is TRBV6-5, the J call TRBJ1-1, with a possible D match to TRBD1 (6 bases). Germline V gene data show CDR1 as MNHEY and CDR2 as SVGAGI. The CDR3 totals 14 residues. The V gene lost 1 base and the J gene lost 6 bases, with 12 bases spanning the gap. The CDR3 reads CASSYYPGVAEAFF. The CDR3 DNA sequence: TGTGCCAGCAGTTACTACCCAGGGGTCGCTGAAGCTTTCTTT.

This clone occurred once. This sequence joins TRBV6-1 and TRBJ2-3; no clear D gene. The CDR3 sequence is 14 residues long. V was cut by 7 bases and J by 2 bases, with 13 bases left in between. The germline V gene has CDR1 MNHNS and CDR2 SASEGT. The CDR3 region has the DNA TGTGCCAGCATAGGTGGGCAGATCACAGATACGCAGTATTTT. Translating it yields CASIGGQITDTQYF.

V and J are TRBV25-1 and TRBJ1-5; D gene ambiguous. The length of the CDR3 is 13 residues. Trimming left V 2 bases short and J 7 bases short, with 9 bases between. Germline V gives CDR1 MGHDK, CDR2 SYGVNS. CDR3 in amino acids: CASSEGGGQPQHF. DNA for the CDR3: TGTGCCAGCAGTGAAGGAGGTGGGCAGCCCCAGCATTTT.

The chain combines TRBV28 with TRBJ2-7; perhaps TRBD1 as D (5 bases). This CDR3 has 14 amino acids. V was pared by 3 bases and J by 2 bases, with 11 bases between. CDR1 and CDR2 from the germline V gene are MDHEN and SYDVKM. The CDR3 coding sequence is TGTGCCAGCAGTTTGGGGCCCGCGACCTACGAGCAGTACTTC. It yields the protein CASSLGPATYEQYF.

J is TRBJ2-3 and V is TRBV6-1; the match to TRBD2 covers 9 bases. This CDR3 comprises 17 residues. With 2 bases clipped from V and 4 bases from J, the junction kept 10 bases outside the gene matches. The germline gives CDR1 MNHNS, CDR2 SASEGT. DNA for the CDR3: TGTGCCAGCAGTGAATACTGGGGCGGGGGGGCCTCAGATACGCAGTATTTT. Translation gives CASSEYWGGGASDTQYF.

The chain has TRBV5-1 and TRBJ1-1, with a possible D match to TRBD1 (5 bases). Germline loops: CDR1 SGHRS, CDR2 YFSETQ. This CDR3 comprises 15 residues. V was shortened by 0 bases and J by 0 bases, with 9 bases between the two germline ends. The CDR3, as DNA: TGCGCCAGCAGCTTGGGGGGAGGGGTGAACACTGAAGCTTTCTTT. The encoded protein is CASSLGGGVNTEAFF.

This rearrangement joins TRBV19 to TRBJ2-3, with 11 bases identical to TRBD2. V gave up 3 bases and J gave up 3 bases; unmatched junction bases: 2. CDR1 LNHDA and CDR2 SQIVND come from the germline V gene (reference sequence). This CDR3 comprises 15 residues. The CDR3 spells CASSITSGRTDTQYF. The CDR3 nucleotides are TGTGCCAGTAGTATCACTAGCGGGAGAACAGATACGCAGTATTTT.

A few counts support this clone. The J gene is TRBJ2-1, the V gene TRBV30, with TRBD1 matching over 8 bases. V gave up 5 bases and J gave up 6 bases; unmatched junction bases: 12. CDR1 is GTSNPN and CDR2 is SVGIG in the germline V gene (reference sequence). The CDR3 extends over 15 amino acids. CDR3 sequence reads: CAWRTGQGISNEQFF. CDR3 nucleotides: TGTGCCTGGCGAACTGGACAGGGAATCTCCAATGAGCAGTTCTTC.

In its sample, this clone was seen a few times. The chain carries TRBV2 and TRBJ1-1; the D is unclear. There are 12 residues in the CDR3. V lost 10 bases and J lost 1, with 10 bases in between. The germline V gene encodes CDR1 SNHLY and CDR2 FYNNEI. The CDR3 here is CATKPGNTEAFF. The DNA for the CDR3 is TGTGCCACCAAGCCGGGGAACACTGAAGCTTTCTTT.

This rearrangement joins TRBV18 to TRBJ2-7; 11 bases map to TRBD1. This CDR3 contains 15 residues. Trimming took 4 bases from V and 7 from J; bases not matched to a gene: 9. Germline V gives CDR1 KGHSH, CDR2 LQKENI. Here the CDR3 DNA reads TGTGCCAGCTCACTAAAAGGACAGGGGGCGGGAGAGCAGTACTTC. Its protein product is CASSLKGQGAGEQYF.

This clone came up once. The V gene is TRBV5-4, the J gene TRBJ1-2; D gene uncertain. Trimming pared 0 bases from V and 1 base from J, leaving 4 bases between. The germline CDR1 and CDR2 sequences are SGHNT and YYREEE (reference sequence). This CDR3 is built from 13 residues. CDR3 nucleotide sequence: TGTGCCAGCAGCTTGGGCGGTAACTATGGCTACACCTTC. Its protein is CASSLGGNYGYTF.

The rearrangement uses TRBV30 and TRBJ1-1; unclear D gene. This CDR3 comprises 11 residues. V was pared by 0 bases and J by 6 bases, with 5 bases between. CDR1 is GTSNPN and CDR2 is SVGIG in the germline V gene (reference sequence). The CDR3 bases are TGTGCCTGGAGTGTGGAGGCTGAAGCTTTCTTT. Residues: CAWSVEAEAFF.

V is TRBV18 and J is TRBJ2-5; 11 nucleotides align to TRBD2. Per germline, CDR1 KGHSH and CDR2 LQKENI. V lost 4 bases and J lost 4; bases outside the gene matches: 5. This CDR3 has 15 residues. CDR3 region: CASSQGSGRGETQYF. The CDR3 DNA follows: TGTGCCAGCTCACAAGGTAGCGGGAGGGGAGAGACCCAGTACTTC.

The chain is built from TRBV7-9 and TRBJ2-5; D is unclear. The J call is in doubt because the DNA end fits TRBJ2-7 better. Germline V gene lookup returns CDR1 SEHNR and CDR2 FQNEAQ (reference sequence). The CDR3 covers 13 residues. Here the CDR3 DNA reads TGTGCCAGCAGCTTAGTCTGGTCCTACGAGCAGTACTTC. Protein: CASSLVWSYEQYF.

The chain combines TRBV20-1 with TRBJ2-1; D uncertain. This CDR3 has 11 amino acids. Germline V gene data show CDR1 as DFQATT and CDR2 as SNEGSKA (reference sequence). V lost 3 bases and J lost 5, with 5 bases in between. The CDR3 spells CSARTHNEQFF. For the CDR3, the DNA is TGCAGTGCTAGGACTCACAATGAGCAGTTCTTC.

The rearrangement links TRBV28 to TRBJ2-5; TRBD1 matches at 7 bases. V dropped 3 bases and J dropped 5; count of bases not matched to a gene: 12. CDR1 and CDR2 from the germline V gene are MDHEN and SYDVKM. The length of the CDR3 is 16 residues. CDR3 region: CASSLSGKGAGETQYF. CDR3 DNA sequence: TGTGCCAGCAGTTTGTCAGGGAAGGGGGCAGGGGAGACCCAGTACTTC.

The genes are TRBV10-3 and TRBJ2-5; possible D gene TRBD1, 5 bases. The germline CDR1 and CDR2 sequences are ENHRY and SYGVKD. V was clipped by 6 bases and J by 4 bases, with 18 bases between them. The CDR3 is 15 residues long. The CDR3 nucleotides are TGTGCCATCAGCCAAACCCAGGTTGGGGCAGAGACCCAGTACTTC. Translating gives CAISQTQVGAETQYF.

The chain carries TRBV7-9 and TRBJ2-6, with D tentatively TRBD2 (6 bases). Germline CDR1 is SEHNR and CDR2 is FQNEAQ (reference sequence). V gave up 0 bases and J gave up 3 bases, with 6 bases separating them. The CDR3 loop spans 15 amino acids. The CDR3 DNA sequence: TGTGCCAGCAGCTTAGCCGGGGGTGGGGCCAACGTCCTGACTTTC. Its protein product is CASSLAGGGANVLTF.

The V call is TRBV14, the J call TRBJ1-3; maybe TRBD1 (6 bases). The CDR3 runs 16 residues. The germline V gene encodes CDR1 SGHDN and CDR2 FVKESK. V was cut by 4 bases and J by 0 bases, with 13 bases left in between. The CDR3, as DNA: TGTGCCAGCAGCCTGTTAGGGGACAACTCTGGAAACACCATATATTTT. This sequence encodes CASSLLGDNSGNTIYF.